What follows describes a single TCR beta chain. This record belongs to a study of T-cell reconstitution after alpha-beta-depleted transplantation in children. For TCRbeta, the library was prepared with unique molecular identifiers. TCRdb used MiXCR to reprocess the PCR reads, holding one entry per CDR3 protein. The sample has around 600,000 distinct CDR3 sequences; more than 9% are singletons. The receptor was derived from a human donor who donated a stem cell graft to a child with acute myeloid leukemia. The source material was PBMCs from the stem cell graft donor, sampled from the stem cell graft.

This CDR3 is CASSTRLAGGPSGANVLTF. The CDR3 DNA reads as TGTGCCAGCAGTACTCGGCTAGCGGGAGGGCCTTCTGGGGCCAACGTCCTGACTTTC. The V and J genes are TRBV6-4 and TRBJ2-6; 12 bases fit TRBD2. With V trimmed by 5 bases and J by 1 base, 9 bases remained unmatched. The CDR3 consists of 19 residues. The germline V gene encodes CDR1 MRHNA and CDR2 SNTAGT.